The 10 T cell receptor beta chains listed next were all sequenced from one sample in a study of CD8 T cells in ankylosing spondylitis. Which antigens these TCRs recognize remains unknown. TCRdb used MiXCR to reprocess the 5' RACE reads, holding one entry per CDR3 protein. The top ten clones hold 0.51% of a sample with 700,000 to 850,000 distinct CDR3 sequences, 10% to 15% of them seen once. The study's findings and limits: In ankylosing spondylitis blood, a motif of roughly 8 highly homologous TCR beta variants appeared characteristic.

The sequenced material came from blood, either unsorted or a sorted T cell fraction (not recorded which). The receptors shown here come from a male donor with ankylosing spondylitis.

This clonotype was recorded many times. The V call is TRBV10-3, the J call TRBJ1-1; D unclear. Germline V CDR1 and CDR2: ENHRY, SYGVKD. This CDR3 is built from 14 residues. The V gene lost 0 bases and the J gene lost 0 bases, with 5 bases spanning the gap. The CDR3 sequence is CAISESALNTEAFF. CDR3 in DNA: TGTGCCATCAGTGAGTCTGCCCTGAACACTGAAGCTTTCTTT.

J is TRBJ2-7 and V is TRBV5-1; D might be TRBD2 (5 bases). The CDR3 consists of 14 residues. CDR1 and CDR2 from the germline V gene are SGHRS and YFSETQ. V lost 4 bases, J lost 2 bases, and 13 bases lay in between. In DNA, the CDR3 is TGCGCCAGCAGCCCCGGGCCTAGCCCCTACGAGCAGTACTTC. Protein: CASSPGPSPYEQYF. Together with reference TRBV5-1 and TRBJ2-7, the CDR3 gives the full variable domain: KAGVTQTPRYLIKTRGQQVTLSCSPISGHRSVSWYQQTPGQGLQFLFEYFSETQRNKGNFPGRFSGRQFSNSRSEMNVSTLELGDSALYLCASSPGPSPYEQYFGPGTRLTVT.

In this sample, this clonotype turned up many times. The gene calls are TRBV15 and TRBJ2-7, with 8 bases that match TRBD1. The germline CDR1 and CDR2 sequences are LNHNV and YYDKDF (reference sequence). V shed 11 bases and J 2 bases; nucleotides not matched to a gene: 5. CDR3 length: 12 amino acids. CDR3 sequence: CAAGTGPYEQYF. DNA of the CDR3: TGTGCCGCCGGGACAGGACCCTACGAGCAGTACTTC. The full variable domain, rest sourced from reference TRBV15 and TRBJ2-7, is DAMVIQNPRYQVTQFGKPVTLSCSQTLNHNVMYWYQQKSSQAPKLLFHYYDKDFNNEADTPDNFQSRRPNTSFCFLDIRSPGLGDTAMYLCAAGTGPYEQYFGPGTRLTVT.

This clonotype has only a few counts. The rearrangement joins TRBV24-1 to TRBJ2-1, with D maybe TRBD2 (6 bases). V shed 5 bases and J shed 0 bases, with 25 bases lying between them. CDR3 length equals 20 residues. CDR1 is KGHDR, CDR2 SFDVKD, per germline. CDR3 nucleotides: TGTGCCACCAGTGGGCTCTCGGAGACTAGGGGACCGAGCTCCTACAATGAGCAGTTCTTC. Protein product: CATSGLSETRGPSSYNEQFF.

CDR3 loop: CASSLQNGETGELFF. CDR3 sequence (DNA): TGCGCCAGCAGCTTGCAGAATGGTGAAACCGGGGAGCTGTTTTTT. This chain uses TRBV5-1 with TRBJ2-2; D ambiguous. The CDR3 loop spans 15 amino acids. The germline V and J ends were trimmed by 1 base and 5 bases, with 12 bases remaining between them. Per the germline V gene, CDR1 is SGHRS and CDR2 is YFSETQ.

This clonotype has ten or more counts. The gene calls are TRBV7-9 and TRBJ2-1, with 7 bases matching TRBD1. With 5 bases clipped from V and 13 bases from J, the junction kept 8 bases outside the gene matches. Germline-derived CDR1 and CDR2 are SEHNR and FQNEAQ (reference sequence). CDR3 size: 12 residues. The CDR3: CASSHDRARQFF. Written as DNA, the CDR3 is TGTGCCAGCAGCCACGACAGGGCTCGACAGTTCTTC.

The chain recombines TRBV20-1 with TRBJ2-1, with 15 bases lining up with TRBD2. Trimming cost V 5 bases and J 5 bases; bases outside gene matches: 7. The CDR3 length is 16 residues. CDR1 is DFQATT and CDR2 is SNEGSKA in the germline V gene (reference sequence). Here the CDR3 DNA reads TGCAGTGCTTCACGGACTAGCGGGGGGGCGGACAATGAGCAGTTCTTC. It is translated as CSASRTSGGADNEQFF.

In its sample, this clonotype was seen many times. V is TRBV4-2 and J is TRBJ1-2; TRBD1 matches 8 bases. Germline V gene sequence: CDR1 LGHNA, CDR2 YNFKEQ. V trimming: 2 bases; J trimming: 8 bases; junction bases outside the gene matches: 4. There are 13 residues in the CDR3. The CDR3 DNA reads TGTGCCAGCAGCCAACCTGGACAGGGAGGCTACACCTTC. The encoded protein is CASSQPGQGGYTF.

A few counts support this clonotype. This CDR3 reads CASSLARISGRAYEQYF. The CDR3 region has the DNA TGTGCCAGCAGCTTAGCTCGAATCAGCGGGAGGGCCTACGAGCAGTACTTC. V gene TRBV11-2 combines with J gene TRBJ2-7; 10 nucleotides match TRBD2. CDR3 length equals 17 residues. CDR1 and CDR2 (germline): SGHAT, FQNNGV. V was pared by 1 base and J by 2 bases, with 8 bases of the junction left unmatched.

The rearrangement links TRBV27 to TRBJ1-2; TRBD1 aligns across 7 bases. The CDR3 extends over 15 amino acids. The germline V gene has CDR1 MNHEY and CDR2 SMNVEV (reference sequence). Losses at the gene ends were 5 bases for V and 0 bases for J; bases not matched to a gene: 6. For the CDR3, the DNA is TGTGCCAGCAGTCCCGCGACAGGGACTAACTATGGCTACACCTTC. Protein sequence: CASSPATGTNYGYTF.